This T cell receptor (beta chain) derives from a study of cytomegalovirus exposure and HLA in healthy donors. Only a few counts were recorded for this clone. The CDR3 is 12 amino acids. 60 Vbeta and 13 Jbeta primers were used in PCR. The method was immunoSEQ multiplex PCR; TCRdb's version includes in-frame clones alone and lacks a portion of them. The sample shows around 130,000 clones, 70% to 85% of them seen only once. The specimen sequenced was PBMCs. V and J are TRBV21-1 and TRBJ1-2; the table's D call, TRBD1, has no DNA check behind it. TRBV21-1 is noted as a pseudogene. This receptor was obtained from a man in his forties or fifties in good health and CMV-seronegative. The DNA for the CDR3 is TGTGCCAGCAGGGACAGGGAAGGCGGCTACACCTTC. This translates into CASRDREGGYTF.